These 15 T cell receptor beta chains were sequenced from one sample in a study of cytomegalovirus exposure and HLA in healthy donors. Vbeta (60) and Jbeta (13) primers were used in the PCR. Produced via immunoSEQ multiplex PCR; TCRdb's table is partial and in-frame only. The table includes 100,000 to 150,000 clones, about 61% detected once. Material: PBMCs. Receptors were obtained from a woman aged 40 to 55 in good health and CMV-seronegative.

The chain employs TRBV6-4 and TRBJ1-2, with a weak D call TRBD1 (5 bases). The CDR3 has 13 amino acids. Trimming took 8 bases from V and 5 from J, leaving 15 bases between them. Germline V gene data show CDR1 as MRHNA and CDR2 as SNTAGT. CDR3 nucleotides: TGTGCCAGCTTTATGACAGCTGATTATGGCTACACCTTC. Encoded protein: CASFMTADYGYTF.

The gene calls are TRBV9 and TRBJ1-1, with 7 bases lining up with TRBD1. The CDR3 consists of 16 residues. The V and J ends lost 2 bases and 0 bases, in that order; junction bases with no gene match: 7. The germline V gene encodes CDR1 SGDLS and CDR2 YYNGEE. The CDR3 DNA sequence: TGTGCCAGCAGCGTGGGACCAGGGGGGATGAACACTGAAGCTTTCTTT. This encodes CASSVGPGGMNTEAFF.

The CDR3 DNA reads as TGTGCCAGCAGCCAAGCATTTCGTCCGGGAGCTGAAGCTTTCTTT. Protein product: CASSQAFRPGAEAFF. The V gene is TRBV4-2, the J gene TRBJ1-1; D is ambiguous. The germline gives CDR1 LGHNA, CDR2 YNFKEQ. V lost 1 base and J 6 bases, leaving 15 bases between the germline ends. There are 15 residues in the CDR3.

The chain recombines TRBV5-8 with TRBJ1-1; D remains unclear. This CDR3 is 14 amino acids long. The germline CDR1 and CDR2 sequences are SGHTS and YDEGEE. Trimming removed 3 bases from V and 3 bases from J, with 12 bases in between. The CDR3 DNA follows: TGTGCCAGCAGCTCCCTGAGGGAAGACACTGAAGCTTTCTTT. Protein product: CASSSLREDTEAFF.

V usage is TRBV7-6 and J usage is TRBJ2-2; D perhaps matches TRBD1 (6 bases). Trimming took off 1 base at V and 2 bases at J, with 11 bases between the two ends. The CDR3 length is 16 residues. Germline V gene sequence: CDR1 SGHVS, CDR2 FNYEAQ. This CDR3 is CASSLGMGHNTGELFF. The CDR3 DNA sequence: TGTGCCAGCAGCTTAGGGATGGGACACAACACCGGGGAGCTGTTTTTT.

V is TRBV5-6 and J is TRBJ1-2; TRBD1 matches 9 bases. The V segment lost 1 base and the J segment 8 bases; nucleotides outside the gene matches: 9. There are 15 residues in the CDR3. Germline V gives CDR1 SGHDT, CDR2 YYEEEE. DNA of the CDR3: TGTGCCAGCAGCTTGTTCCTACAGGGGGCTGAAGGCTACACCTTC. Its protein product is CASSLFLQGAEGYTF.

This clone appeared a few times. The gene calls are TRBV28 and TRBJ1-2; no definite D call. Trimming removed 5 bases at V and 1 base at J, with 8 bases between. The germline CDR1 and CDR2 sequences are MDHEN and SYDVKM. The CDR3 length is 13 residues. CDR3: CASSTGGNYGYTF. For the CDR3, the DNA is TGTGCCAGCAGTACGGGTGGTAACTATGGCTACACCTTC.

This clone has just one count. The chain has TRBV10-3 and TRBJ1-1; tentative D call: TRBD1 (6 bases). The CDR3 consists of 16 residues. With 0 bases removed from V and 0 bases from J, the gap between germline ends came to 11 bases. CDR1 and CDR2 from the germline V gene are ENHRY and SYGVKD. CDR3 loop: CAISESQDRLNTEAFF. The CDR3 DNA reads TGTGCCATCAGTGAGTCTCAGGACAGACTGAACACTGAAGCTTTCTTT.

A single count supports this clone. CDR3 sequence: CASSGGGSSTDTQYF. The DNA for the CDR3 is TGTGCCAGCAGTGGGGGCGGATCTAGCACAGATACGCAGTATTTT. The chain carries TRBV6-6 and TRBJ2-3; a possible D gene is TRBD1 (6 bases). Trimming shortened V by 5 bases and J by 0 bases, and 12 bases separated the two germline ends. Germline V lookup: CDR1 MNHNY, CDR2 SVGAGI (reference sequence). CDR3 length equals 15 residues.

The chain couples TRBV4-1 to TRBJ1-1; the D is unclear. V was trimmed by 3 bases and J by 4 bases, leaving 12 bases between them. Germline CDR1 and CDR2: MGHRA and YSYEKL. The CDR3 is 14 amino acids. In DNA form, the CDR3 reads TGCGCCAGCAGCCAGAGCAGCCGGGGCACTGAAGCTTTCTTT. Amino acids: CASSQSSRGTEAFF.

This clone has only one observation. The chain has TRBV4-1 and TRBJ1-1, with D unclear. The CDR3 has 14 residues. V gave up 4 bases and J gave up 3 bases, with 12 bases separating them. CDR1 is MGHRA and CDR2 is YSYEKL in the germline V gene. The CDR3 DNA follows: TGCGCCAGCAGCCCAGCCCGGCGGGACACTGAAGCTTTCTTT. Protein: CASSPARRDTEAFF.

J is TRBJ1-2 and V is TRBV19; 8 bases map to TRBD1. CDR3 length: 12 residues. Unmatched junction bases numbered 6, after V lost 11 bases and J lost 4 bases. Germline-derived CDR1 and CDR2 are LNHDA and SQIVND (reference sequence). In DNA, the CDR3 is TGTGCCGTTAGACAGGGGCCCTATGGCTACACCTTC. This translates into CAVRQGPYGYTF.

Of note for this clone: Distinct nucleotide sequences in the sample also encode this CDR3. V usage is TRBV30 and J usage is TRBJ1-4, with 9 bases lining up with TRBD1. Germline V gene sequence: CDR1 GTSNPN, CDR2 SVGIG (reference sequence). The CDR3 extends over 14 amino acids. V lost 5 bases and J lost 7; bases outside the gene matches: 8. CDR3 protein: CAWSLQGAGEKLFF. The DNA for the CDR3 is TGTGCCTGGTCCTTACAGGGGGCTGGTGAAAAACTGTTTTTT.

This clone was counted only a few times. The CDR3 bases are TGTGCCTGGAGTGCTGGGTCGGGCACTGAAGCTTTCTTT. Residues: CAWSAGSGTEAFF. The rearrangement links TRBV30 to TRBJ1-1, with no clear D. Trimming removed 1 base from V and 4 bases from J, with 10 bases in between. The CDR3 is 13 residues long. The germline gives CDR1 GTSNPN, CDR2 SVGIG (reference sequence).

This sequence joins TRBV30 and TRBJ1-1, with no clear D. The germline V and J ends were trimmed by 2 bases and 1 base, with 5 bases remaining between them. In germline, CDR1 is GTSNPN, CDR2 SVGIG (reference sequence). The CDR3 extends over 12 amino acids. DNA of the CDR3: TGTGCCTGGAGTACAGCGAACACTGAAGCTTTCTTT. It yields the protein CAWSTANTEAFF. Full variable domain (rest looked up from reference TRBV30 and TRBJ1-1): SQTIHQWPATLVQPVGSPLSLECTVEGTSNPNLYWYRQAAGRGLQLLFYSVGIGQISSEVPQNLSASRPQDRQFILSSKKLLLSDSGFYLCAWSTANTEAFFGQGTRLTVV.